This TCR beta chain was captured in a study of T cell responses to AZD1222 COVID-19 vaccine. Turning to this clone: Antigen unknown.

Whole-study results and caveats: Donors were largely white British and mainly female; clonal diversity was possibly underestimated.

Data came from immunoSEQ multiplex PCR; TCRdb stores just in-frame clones and leaves some out. The sample yields 150,000 to 200,000 clones, about 88% seen once. CDR1 and CDR2 from the germline V gene are SGDLS and YYNGEE. The CDR3 covers 14 residues. After removal of 3 bases from V and 7 bases from J, the junction contained 4 bases not matched to a gene. The chain links TRBV9 to TRBJ2-1, with TRBD1 matching over 10 bases. Sequencing was performed on peripheral blood, taken 28 days after the second AZD1222 dose. This clonotype was sampled from an adult who received the AZD1222 COVID-19 vaccine. The CDR3 loop is CASSAGQGGNEQFF. In DNA, the CDR3 is TGTGCCAGCAGCGCCGGACAGGGGGGGAATGAGCAGTTCTTC.